The 29 T cell receptor beta chains given below trace back to one sample, sequenced in a study of T cell responses to AZD1222 COVID-19 vaccine. Libraries were prepared by immunoSEQ multiplex PCR; TCRdb keeps only in-frame clonotypes and omits some of them. The repertoire holds about 97,000 clones, with about 88% as singletons. Sequencing was performed on peripheral blood, taken on day 0 of AZD1222 vaccination. These TCRs come from an adult in good health.

The chain uses TRBV18 and TRBJ2-7; possibly TRBD1 for D (8 bases). Trimming took 1 base from V and 6 from J, leaving 10 bases between them. Germline V lookup: CDR1 KGHSH, CDR2 LQKENI. The CDR3 loop spans 13 amino acids. CDR3 region: CASSPHRGGEQYF. The CDR3 nucleotides are TGTGCCAGCTCACCACACAGGGGGGGCGAGCAGTACTTC.

The chain links TRBV5-8 to TRBJ1-2; tentative D call: TRBD1 (6 bases). The CDR3 consists of 15 residues. Germline V gene data show CDR1 as SGHTS and CDR2 as YDEGEE. Trimming left V 4 bases short and J 3 bases short, with 16 bases between. CDR3 sequence (DNA): TGTGCCAGCAGCGAGGGGGAGGGTAATGACTATGGCTACACCTTC. Its protein is CASSEGEGNDYGYTF.

On this clone: The sample carries other DNA sequences with the same CDR3. The chain has TRBV13 and TRBJ1-2; the D is unclear. V was cut by 1 base and J by 8 bases, with 5 bases left in between. The CDR3 consists of 11 residues. Germline V gene data show CDR1 as PRHDT and CDR2 as FYEKMQ (reference sequence). This chain's CDR3 is CASSLEGGYTF. The DNA of the CDR3 is TGTGCCAGCAGCTTAGAAGGCGGCTACACCTTC. The variable domain in full, completed from reference TRBV13 and TRBJ1-2, reads AAGVIQSPRHLIKEKRETATLKCYPIPRHDTVYWYQQGPGQDPQFLISFYEKMQSDKGSIPDRFSAQQFSDYHSELNMSSLELGDSALYFCASSLEGGYTFGSGTRLTVV.

The rearrangement links TRBV15 to TRBJ2-4; 8 bases agree with TRBD1. V was clipped by 5 bases and J by 3 bases; unmatched bases: 6. Germline loops: CDR1 LNHNV, CDR2 YYDKDF (reference sequence). The CDR3 runs 15 residues. CDR3 protein: CATSLGQGGKNIQYF. The CDR3 coding sequence is TGTGCCACCAGCTTAGGACAGGGAGGCAAAAACATTCAGTACTTC. Together with reference TRBV15 and TRBJ2-4, the CDR3 gives the full variable domain: DAMVIQNPRYQVTQFGKPVTLSCSQTLNHNVMYWYQQKSSQAPKLLFHYYDKDFNNEADTPDNFQSRRPNTSFCFLDIRSPGLGDTAMYLCATSLGQGGKNIQYFGAGTRLSVL.

The V gene is TRBV24-1, the J gene TRBJ2-3; weak D call: TRBD1 (6 bases). This CDR3 comprises 15 residues. In germline, CDR1 is KGHDR, CDR2 SFDVKD. Trimming removed 0 bases from V and 3 bases from J, with 9 bases in between. The CDR3 nucleotides are TGTGCCACCAGTGATTTGATCGGACAGACAGATACGCAGTATTTT. Translated, it gives CATSDLIGQTDTQYF.

The rearrangement uses TRBV6-5 and TRBJ2-7; D is uncertain. V shed 4 bases and J shed 6 bases, with 10 bases lying between them. The CDR3 is 12 amino acids. The germline gives CDR1 MNHEY, CDR2 SVGAGI. The CDR3 spells CASSSPPLEQYF. DNA for the CDR3: TGTGCCAGCAGTTCCCCGCCCCTCGAGCAGTACTTC.

The rearrangement links TRBV15 to TRBJ1-5; no clear D. CDR3 length equals 13 residues. Germline values: CDR1 LNHNV, CDR2 YYDKDF (reference sequence). V lost 0 bases to trimming and J lost 7 bases, with 7 bases between them. The CDR3 DNA reads TGTGCCACCAGCAGAGATAAGATGCAGCCCCAGCATTTT. This encodes CATSRDKMQPQHF.

This chain links TRBV5-4 with TRBJ1-2; D is possibly TRBD1 (6 bases). Germline loops: CDR1 SGHNT, CDR2 YYREEE (reference sequence). There are 14 residues in the CDR3. V lost 3 bases and J 8 bases, leaving 17 bases between the germline ends. The CDR3 sequence is CASSSYTGKRGYTF. In DNA form, the CDR3 reads TGTGCCAGCAGCTCCTACACAGGGAAAAGGGGCTACACCTTC.

The chain has TRBV7-9 and TRBJ2-7, with D unresolved. Germline CDR1 reads SEHNR; CDR2 reads FQNEAQ (reference sequence). The V and J ends lost 5 bases and 5 bases respectively, with 16 bases between them. The CDR3 covers 14 residues. The CDR3 region has the DNA TGTGCCAGCAGCCCCGAACCGGGTAATGACGAGCAGTACTTC. It specifies CASSPEPGNDEQYF.

The chain couples TRBV30 to TRBJ1-6; possible D gene TRBD1, 6 bases. V was pared by 1 base and J by 8 bases, with 21 bases between. The CDR3 contains 17 residues. Germline V CDR1 and CDR2: GTSNPN, SVGIG (reference sequence). CDR3 in DNA: TGTGCCTGGAGTGAGGGGGGGGGCCCTCGAGGGGATTCACCCCTCCACTTT. Translating it yields CAWSEGGGPRGDSPLHF.

The rearrangement uses TRBV5-1 and TRBJ1-1; D not resolved. Between the trimmed V and J ends, which lost 0 bases and 3 bases, there was a span of 15 bases. In germline, CDR1 is SGHRS, CDR2 YFSETQ. This CDR3 is 16 amino acids long. The CDR3, as DNA: TGCGCCAGCAGCTTGGGCGACAAACTCACTCACACTGAAGCTTTCTTT. It yields the protein CASSLGDKLTHTEAFF.

In its sample, this clone was seen once. The V gene is TRBV15, the J gene TRBJ1-5; tentative D call: TRBD1 (6 bases). Trimming removed 0 bases at V and 3 bases at J, with 12 bases between. This CDR3 spans 16 amino acids. The germline V gene has CDR1 LNHNV and CDR2 YYDKDF (reference sequence). The CDR3 region has the DNA TGTGCCACCAGCAGAGATATAGGACAGACCAATCAGCCCCAGCATTTT. It translates to CATSRDIGQTNQPQHF.

V gene TRBV7-2 combines with J gene TRBJ2-7; D might be TRBD1 (6 bases). V lost 4 bases to trimming and J lost 2 bases, with 12 bases between them. Germline V gene data show CDR1 as SGHTA and CDR2 as FQGNSA. This CDR3 contains 14 residues. The CDR3, as DNA: TGTGCCAGCAGCTCCTCCCCAGGGGCCTACGAGCAGTACTTC. Its translation: CASSSSPGAYEQYF.

The rearrangement uses TRBV7-8 and TRBJ1-3; D unclear. The V and J ends lost 3 bases and 2 bases respectively, with 11 bases between them. The CDR3 totals 15 residues. Per germline, CDR1 SGHVS and CDR2 FQNEAQ. The CDR3 region is CASSFFSDTGNTIYF. The CDR3 DNA reads TGTGCCAGCAGCTTTTTCTCGGATACTGGAAACACCATATATTTT.

This sequence joins TRBV9 and TRBJ1-5; 7 bases fit TRBD1. Germline V lookup: CDR1 SGDLS, CDR2 YYNGEE. The CDR3 consists of 14 residues. Trimming took 0 bases from V and 5 from J; bases not matched to a gene: 2. CDR3 in amino acids: CASSVGTGDQPQHF. The CDR3 DNA sequence: TGTGCCAGCAGCGTAGGAACAGGGGATCAGCCCCAGCATTTT.

This chain links TRBV7-2 with TRBJ2-5, with 7 bases identical to TRBD2. From germline, CDR1 is SGHTA and CDR2 FQGNSA. The V and J ends lost 5 bases and 5 bases, in that order; junction bases with no gene match: 11. This CDR3 region has 15 residues. The CDR3 nucleotides read TGTGCCAGCAGCCCCTCCGGGACTATATCTGAGACCCAGTACTTC. Translating it yields CASSPSGTISETQYF.

The V call is TRBV5-5, the J call TRBJ2-5; D not certain. CDR3 size: 11 residues. Trimming shortened V by 1 base and J by 5 bases, and 3 bases separated the two germline ends. Germline-derived CDR1 and CDR2 are SGHKS and YYEKEE (reference sequence). CDR3 in amino acids: CASSLWETQYF. CDR3 DNA sequence: TGTGCCAGCAGCTTGTGGGAGACCCAGTACTTC.

V usage is TRBV4-1 and J usage is TRBJ1-2, with D unclear. CDR1 and CDR2 from the germline V gene are MGHRA and YSYEKL. V lost 0 bases, J lost 3 bases, and 8 bases lay in between. The CDR3 has 14 residues. DNA of the CDR3: TGCGCCAGCAGCCAAGATGTCGGGGACTATGGCTACACCTTC. It is translated as CASSQDVGDYGYTF.

This clone was observed a few times. This sequence joins TRBV18 and TRBJ2-3, with 12 bases fitting TRBD1. V was clipped by 6 bases and J by 5 bases; unmatched bases: 18. The CDR3 sequence is 19 residues long. Germline CDR1 reads KGHSH; CDR2 reads LQKENI. The CDR3 region has the DNA TGTGCCAGCTCCCAGCGCACCGGGACAGGGGGCGCGTCGATAGATACGCAGTATTTT. The encoded protein is CASSQRTGTGGASIDTQYF.

The sample holds one count of this clone. V gene TRBV12-3 or TRBV12-4 combines with J gene TRBJ1-1, with D perhaps TRBD1 (5 bases). The CDR3 runs 13 residues. V lost 4 bases to trimming and J lost 1 base, with 7 bases between them. CDR3 sequence: CASSSTENTEAFF. The CDR3 DNA follows: TGTGCCAGCAGTTCGACAGAGAACACTGAAGCTTTCTTT.

The chain uses TRBV28 and TRBJ2-7; TRBD1 matches at 8 bases. There are 15 residues in the CDR3. Unmatched junction bases numbered 9, after V lost 4 bases and J lost 4 bases. CDR1 and CDR2 from the germline V gene are MDHEN and SYDVKM. The CDR3 nucleotides read TGTGCCAGCAGTTCGCAGGGGGCGAATATGTACGAGCAGTACTTC. Residues: CASSSQGANMYEQYF.

The V call is TRBV5-5, the J call TRBJ1-6; TRBD1 matches at 8 bases. This CDR3 contains 13 residues. The junction had 2 bases not matched to a gene; V was cut back by 5 bases and J by 7 bases. Germline V lookup: CDR1 SGHKS, CDR2 YYEKEE (reference sequence). CDR3 nucleotides: TGTGCCAGCAGTCGACAGGGGAATTCACCCCTCCACTTT. It is translated as CASSRQGNSPLHF. Full variable domain (outside the CDR3, taken from reference TRBV5-5 and TRBJ1-6): DAGVTQSPTHLIKTRGQQVTLRCSPISGHKSVSWYQQVLGQGPQFIFQYYEKEERGRGNFPDRFSARQFPNYSSELNVNALLLGDSALYLCASSRQGNSPLHFGNGTRLTVT.

The chain couples TRBV11-2 to TRBJ2-1; 8 positions agree with TRBD1. V gave up 7 bases and J gave up 5 bases; unmatched junction bases: 13. CDR1 SGHAT and CDR2 FQNNGV come from the germline V gene. This CDR3 region has 16 residues. The CDR3 nucleotides are TGTGCCAGCAACCCCGTCAGGGGGCAAGTTGACAATGAGCAGTTCTTC. This gives the protein CASNPVRGQVDNEQFF.

The V and J genes are TRBV30 and TRBJ1-2, with D hard to call. Looked up from germline, CDR1 is GTSNPN and CDR2 is SVGIG (reference sequence). CDR3 length: 11 residues. Trimming pared 5 bases from V and 8 bases from J, leaving 12 bases between. In DNA, the CDR3 is TGTGCCTGGTCCGTAGCGGGGGGCTACACCTTC. Its protein product is CAWSVAGGYTF.

This rearrangement joins TRBV20-1 to TRBJ1-2; possibly TRBD1 for D (5 bases). Germline CDR1 is DFQATT and CDR2 is SNEGSKA (reference sequence). CDR3 length: 10 amino acids. V shed 6 bases and J shed 6 bases, with 8 bases lying between them. The CDR3 protein is CSAGDHGYTF. For the CDR3, the DNA is TGCAGTGCGGGGGACCATGGCTACACCTTC.

The rearrangement joins TRBV7-8 to TRBJ2-2; TRBD2 agrees at 7 bases. The CDR3 contains 15 residues. The germline CDR1 and CDR2 sequences are SGHVS and FQNEAQ. Trimming took 5 bases from V and 0 from J; bases not matched to a gene: 3. This CDR3 reads CASSRGTTNTGELFF. CDR3 coding DNA: TGTGCCAGCAGCCGAGGGACTACGAACACCGGGGAGCTGTTTTTT.

This clone turned up a few times. The V call is TRBV5-4, the J call TRBJ1-5, with D possibly TRBD1 on 5 matching bases. Looked up from germline, CDR1 is SGHNT and CDR2 is YYREEE (reference sequence). V was shortened by 4 bases and J by 1 base, with 9 bases between the two germline ends. The CDR3 covers 14 residues. CDR3 in DNA: TGTGCCAGCAGCCCGGGGGGGAGCAATCAGCCCCAGCATTTT. As protein: CASSPGGSNQPQHF.

This chain links TRBV10-3 with TRBJ2-3; 12 bases fit TRBD2. From germline, CDR1 is ENHRY and CDR2 SYGVKD. Losses at the gene ends were 2 bases for V and 0 bases for J; bases not matched to a gene: 9. The CDR3 runs 19 residues. The CDR3 DNA sequence: TGTGCCATCAGTGAGAGGTCTAGCGGGGGGGCAACTAGCACAGATACGCAGTATTTT. Protein sequence: CAISERSSGGATSTDTQYF.

This chain links TRBV4-3 with TRBJ1-3; no firm D call. This CDR3 contains 16 residues. Germline loops: CDR1 LGHNA, CDR2 YSLEER. V was pared by 2 bases and J by 4 bases, with 15 bases between. The CDR3 sequence is CASSQSPPGMGNTIYF. The CDR3 DNA reads TGCGCCAGCAGCCAAAGCCCGCCGGGGATGGGAAACACCATATATTTT.